One sample yielded the 12 T cell receptor beta chains listed below, sequenced in a study of T cell responses to AZD1222 COVID-19 vaccine. TCRdb's copy holds only in-frame clones and misses some; the assay was immunoSEQ multiplex PCR. The repertoire holds roughly 110,000 clones, with 80% to 90% as singletons. The material was peripheral blood, obtained on day 0 of AZD1222 vaccination. All receptors derive from an adult in good health.

This clone was recorded a few times. The chain employs TRBV7-9 and TRBJ1-2; D is ambiguous. V lost 2 bases, J lost 8 bases, and 6 bases lay in between. The CDR3 loop spans 11 amino acids. Looked up from germline, CDR1 is SEHNR and CDR2 is FQNEAQ (reference sequence). The CDR3 sequence is CASSLPKGYTF. The CDR3 DNA is TGTGCCAGCAGCTTACCCAAGGGCTACACCTTC.

DNA for the CDR3: TGTGCCAGCAGCCCCGGGGGGGGCGGGAACTATGGCTACACCTTC. Translated, it gives CASSPGGGGNYGYTF. V gene TRBV2 combines with J gene TRBJ1-2; D possibly corresponds to TRBD1 (6 bases). CDR1 and CDR2 from the germline V gene are SNHLY and FYNNEI. V was shortened by 6 bases and J by 2 bases, with 16 bases between the two germline ends. This CDR3 has 15 residues.

This clone was detected only once. The J gene is TRBJ2-3, the V gene TRBV4-3; 7 bases are a match to TRBD1. V shed 0 bases, J shed 4 bases, and the junction held 13 bases outside the gene matches. Per the germline V gene, CDR1 is LGHNA and CDR2 is YSLEER. This CDR3 has 18 amino acids. The CDR3 nucleotides are TGCGCCAGCAGCCAAGAGCTCGCGACAGGGAGCCCCCCAGATACGCAGTATTTT. This translates into CASSQELATGSPPDTQYF.

V and J are TRBV19 and TRBJ2-4; unclear D gene. The CDR3 runs to 16 residues. Per the germline V gene, CDR1 is LNHDA and CDR2 is SQIVND (reference sequence). V was clipped by 1 base and J by 0 bases, with 10 bases between them. For the CDR3, the DNA is TGTGCCAGTAGTATAGGTCCAAATCTAGCCAAAAACATTCAGTACTTC. Its translation: CASSIGPNLAKNIQYF.

The chain carries TRBV6-2 or TRBV6-3 and TRBJ1-2, with D possibly TRBD1 on 5 matching bases. CDR3 size: 13 residues. Germline V gene lookup returns CDR1 MNHEY and CDR2 SVGEGT. V was clipped by 6 bases and J by 7 bases, with 15 bases between them. The CDR3 loop reads CASSLTRDFGYTF. Written as DNA, the CDR3 is TGTGCCAGCAGCCTAACCCGGGACTTTGGCTACACCTTC.

The chain joins TRBV7-2 to TRBJ2-2; possibly TRBD2 for D (6 bases). Germline V lookup: CDR1 SGHTA, CDR2 FQGNSA. Trimming left V 2 bases short and J 6 bases short, with 19 bases between. This CDR3 has 17 residues. CDR3 loop: CASSLLTGTPSAGELFF. Written as DNA, the CDR3 is TGTGCCAGCAGCTTACTCACCGGGACTCCTTCGGCCGGGGAGCTGTTTTTT.

V usage is TRBV30 and J usage is TRBJ1-6, with TRBD1 identical over 8 bases. The trim removed 2 bases at V and 7 bases at J, leaving 10 bases unmatched. This CDR3 is built from 16 residues. Germline CDR1 reads GTSNPN; CDR2 reads SVGIG (reference sequence). The CDR3 DNA is TGTGCCTGGAGTACCGGAACAGGGGGGACGAATTCACCCCTCCACTTT. It is translated as CAWSTGTGGTNSPLHF.

This chain joins TRBV6-5 and TRBJ1-5; no firm D call. Trimming cost V 6 bases and J 4 bases, with 7 bases left between them. This CDR3 region has 12 residues. Germline V CDR1 and CDR2: MNHEY, SVGAGI. CDR3 amino acids: CASSVTNQPQHF. The DNA of the CDR3 is TGTGCCAGCAGCGTGACGAATCAGCCCCAGCATTTT.

The chain links TRBV18 to TRBJ2-5; D perhaps matches TRBD1 (6 bases). This CDR3 contains 14 residues. Germline CDR1 reads KGHSH; CDR2 reads LQKENI. The ends were cut back, 2 bases at V and 5 bases at J, with 12 bases in the middle. The CDR3 loop reads CASSPTGQVETQYF. For the CDR3, the DNA is TGTGCCAGCTCACCAACAGGGCAAGTGGAGACCCAGTACTTC.

The CDR3 reads CASSYTGDIGNQPQHF. As DNA, the CDR3 is TGTGCCAGCAGTTATACAGGGGATATTGGCAATCAGCCCCAGCATTTT. The genes are TRBV2 and TRBJ1-5, with TRBD1 identical over 7 bases. CDR3 length equals 16 residues. Germline V gene data show CDR1 as SNHLY and CDR2 as FYNNEI. Trimming cost V 5 bases and J 2 bases; bases outside gene matches: 9. The full variable domain, in which reference TRBV2 and TRBJ1-5 provide the parts outside the CDR3, is EPEVTQTPSHQVTQMGQEVILRCVPISNHLYFYWYRQILGQKVEFLVSFYNNEISEKSEIFDDQFSVERPDGSNFTLKIRSTKLEDSAMYFCASSYTGDIGNQPQHFGDGTRLSIL.

The V gene is TRBV5-6, the J gene TRBJ1-4, with a tentative D call TRBD1 (5 bases). Germline CDR1 reads SGHDT; CDR2 reads YYEEEE. V lost 3 bases and J 4 bases, leaving 16 bases between the germline ends. The CDR3 contains 16 residues. CDR3 in DNA: TGTGCCAGCAGCTCCAGCCGGGGGTGGAATAATGAAAAACTGTTTTTT. As protein: CASSSSRGWNNEKLFF. Together with reference TRBV5-6 and TRBJ1-4, the CDR3 gives the full variable domain: DAGVTQSPTHLIKTRGQQVTLRCSPKSGHDTVSWYQQALGQGPQFIFQYYEEEERQRGNFPDRFSGHQFPNYSSELNVNALLLGDSALYLCASSSSRGWNNEKLFFGSGTQLSVL.

The chain combines TRBV2 with TRBJ2-3; the match to TRBD2 covers 7 bases. Germline V CDR1 and CDR2: SNHLY, FYNNEI. This CDR3 comprises 16 residues. The V gene end was trimmed by 1 base and the J gene end by 1 base; junction bases not matched to a gene: 5. CDR3 region: CASSEVLGRGTDTQYF. The CDR3 DNA reads TGTGCCAGCAGTGAAGTTTTGGGGAGGGGCACAGATACGCAGTATTTT.